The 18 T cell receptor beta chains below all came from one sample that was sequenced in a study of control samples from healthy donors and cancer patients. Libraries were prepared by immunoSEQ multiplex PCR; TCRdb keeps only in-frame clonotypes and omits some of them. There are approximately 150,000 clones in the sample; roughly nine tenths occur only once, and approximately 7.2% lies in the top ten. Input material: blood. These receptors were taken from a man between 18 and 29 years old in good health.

The CDR3 DNA follows: TGTGCCAGCAGCCAAACAGGGGTCTACGAGCAGTACTTC. Amino acid sequence: CASSQTGVYEQYF. V gene TRBV14 combines with J gene TRBJ2-7; TRBD1 matches at 7 bases. The CDR3 contains 13 residues. Germline V gene data show CDR1 as SGHDN and CDR2 as FVKESK. The V gene end was trimmed by 2 bases and the J gene end by 3 bases; junction bases not matched to a gene: 1.

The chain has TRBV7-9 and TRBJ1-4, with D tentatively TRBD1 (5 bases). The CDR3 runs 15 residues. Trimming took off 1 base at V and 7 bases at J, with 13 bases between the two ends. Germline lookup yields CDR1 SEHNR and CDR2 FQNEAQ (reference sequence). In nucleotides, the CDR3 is TGTGCCAGCAGCTTAGATTCGTGGGGCAGTGAAAAACTGTTTTTT. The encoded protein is CASSLDSWGSEKLFF.

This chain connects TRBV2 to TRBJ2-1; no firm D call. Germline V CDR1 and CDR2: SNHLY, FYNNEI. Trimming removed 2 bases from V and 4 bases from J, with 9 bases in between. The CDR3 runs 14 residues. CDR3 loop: CASSEQAAYNEQFF. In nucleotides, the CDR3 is TGTGCCAGCAGTGAACAAGCAGCTTACAATGAGCAGTTCTTC.

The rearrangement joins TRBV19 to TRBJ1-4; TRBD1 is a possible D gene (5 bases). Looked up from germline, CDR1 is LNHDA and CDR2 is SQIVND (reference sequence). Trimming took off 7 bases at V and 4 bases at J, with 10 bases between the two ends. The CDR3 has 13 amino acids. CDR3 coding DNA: TGTGCCAGTAAAGTGGGGGGTAATGAAAAACTGTTTTTT. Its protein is CASKVGGNEKLFF.

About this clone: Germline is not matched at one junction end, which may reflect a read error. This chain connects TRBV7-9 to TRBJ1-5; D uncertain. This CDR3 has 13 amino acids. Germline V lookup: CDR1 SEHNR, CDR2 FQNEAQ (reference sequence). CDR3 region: CASSLNPNRPQHF. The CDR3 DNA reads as TGTGCCAGCAGCTTAAACCCGAATCGGCCCCAGCATTTT.

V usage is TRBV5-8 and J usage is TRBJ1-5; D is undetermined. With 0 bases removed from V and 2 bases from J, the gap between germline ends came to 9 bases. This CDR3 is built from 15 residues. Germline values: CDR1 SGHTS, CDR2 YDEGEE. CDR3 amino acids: CASSLAAQGNQPQHF. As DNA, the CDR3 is TGTGCCAGCAGCTTGGCCGCTCAGGGCAATCAGCCCCAGCATTTT.

In DNA form, the CDR3 reads TGTGCCAGCCGGCTAGCGGTGAACACCGGGGAGCTGTTTTTT. Protein sequence: CASRLAVNTGELFF. This rearrangement joins TRBV19 to TRBJ2-2; 7 nucleotides match TRBD2. V was pared by 9 bases and J by 1 base, with 5 bases of the junction left unmatched. CDR1 LNHDA and CDR2 SQIVND come from the germline V gene (reference sequence). The CDR3 has 14 residues. Full variable domain (outside the CDR3, taken from reference TRBV19 and TRBJ2-2): DGGITQSPKYLFRKEGQNVTLSCEQNLNHDAMYWYRQDPGQGLRLIYYSQIVNDFQKGDIAEGYSVSREKKESFPLTVTSAQKNPTAFYLCASRLAVNTGELFFGEGSRLTVL.

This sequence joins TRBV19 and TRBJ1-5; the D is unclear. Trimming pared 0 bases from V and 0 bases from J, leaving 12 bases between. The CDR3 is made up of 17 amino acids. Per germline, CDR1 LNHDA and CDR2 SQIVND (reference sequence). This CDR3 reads CASSIDPRILSNQPQHF. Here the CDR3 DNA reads TGTGCCAGTAGTATAGATCCGAGGATACTTAGCAATCAGCCCCAGCATTTT.

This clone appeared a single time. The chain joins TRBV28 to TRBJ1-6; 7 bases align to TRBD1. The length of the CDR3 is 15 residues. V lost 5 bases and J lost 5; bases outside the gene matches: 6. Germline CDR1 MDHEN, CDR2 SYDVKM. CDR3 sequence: CASSGGTANNSPLHF. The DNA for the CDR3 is TGTGCCAGCAGTGGGGGGACAGCTAATAATTCACCCCTCCACTTT. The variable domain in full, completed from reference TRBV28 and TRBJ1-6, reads DVKVTQSSRYLVKRTGEKVFLECVQDMDHENMFWYRQDPGLGLRLIYFSYDVKMKEKGDIPEGYSVSREKKERFSLILESASTNQTSMYLCASSGGTANNSPLHFGNGTRLTVT.

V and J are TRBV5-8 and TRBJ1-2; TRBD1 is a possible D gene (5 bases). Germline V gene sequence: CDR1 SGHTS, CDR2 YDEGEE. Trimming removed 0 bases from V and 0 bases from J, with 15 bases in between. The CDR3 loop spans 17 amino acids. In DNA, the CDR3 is TGTGCCAGCAGCTTGGATGCAGTGACAGTCGCTAACTATGGCTACACCTTC. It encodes CASSLDAVTVANYGYTF.

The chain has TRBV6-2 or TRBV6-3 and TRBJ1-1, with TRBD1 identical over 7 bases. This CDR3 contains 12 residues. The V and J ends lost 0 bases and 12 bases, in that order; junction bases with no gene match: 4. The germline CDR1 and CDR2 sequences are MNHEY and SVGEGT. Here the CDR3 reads CASSYSTGVPFF. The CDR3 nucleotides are TGTGCCAGCAGTTACTCCACAGGGGTTCCTTTCTTT.

The CDR3 bases are TGTGCCTGGAGTCCCCTGGGCCAAAGACGCTACGAGCAGTACTTC. This gives the protein CAWSPLGQRRYEQYF. The chain recombines TRBV30 with TRBJ2-7; D remains unclear. The CDR3 has 15 amino acids. The V gene's germline CDR1 is GTSNPN and CDR2 SVGIG (reference sequence). V lost 2 bases and J 3 bases, leaving 17 bases between the germline ends.

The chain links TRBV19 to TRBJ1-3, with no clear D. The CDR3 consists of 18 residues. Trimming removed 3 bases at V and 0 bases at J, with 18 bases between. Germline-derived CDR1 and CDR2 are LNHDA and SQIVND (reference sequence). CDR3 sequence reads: CASSIGIREKSSGNTIYF. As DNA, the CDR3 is TGTGCCAGTAGTATTGGTATTAGGGAGAAGAGCTCTGGAAACACCATATATTTT.

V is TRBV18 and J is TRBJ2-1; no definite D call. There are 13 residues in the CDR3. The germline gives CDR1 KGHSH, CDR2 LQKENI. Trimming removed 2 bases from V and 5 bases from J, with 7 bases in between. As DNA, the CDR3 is TGTGCCAGCTCACCAGGCAACCACAATGAGCAGTTCTTC. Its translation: CASSPGNHNEQFF. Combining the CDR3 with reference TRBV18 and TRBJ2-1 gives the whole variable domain NAGVMQNPRHLVRRRGQEARLRCSPMKGHSHVYWYRQLPEEGLKFMVYLQKENIIDESGMPKERFSAEFPKEGPSILRIQQVVRGDSAAYFCASSPGNHNEQFFGPGTRLTVL.

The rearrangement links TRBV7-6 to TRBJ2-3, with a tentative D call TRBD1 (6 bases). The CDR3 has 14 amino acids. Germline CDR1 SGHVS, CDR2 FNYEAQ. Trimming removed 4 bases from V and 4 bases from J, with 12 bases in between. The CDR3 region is CASSYLGAPDTQYF. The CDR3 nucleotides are TGTGCCAGCAGCTATCTGGGGGCCCCAGATACGCAGTATTTT.

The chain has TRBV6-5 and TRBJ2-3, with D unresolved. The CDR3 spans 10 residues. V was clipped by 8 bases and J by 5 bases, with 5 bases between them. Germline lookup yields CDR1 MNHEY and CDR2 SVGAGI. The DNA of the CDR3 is TGTGCCAGCCGAGGAGATACGCAGTATTTT. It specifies CASRGDTQYF.

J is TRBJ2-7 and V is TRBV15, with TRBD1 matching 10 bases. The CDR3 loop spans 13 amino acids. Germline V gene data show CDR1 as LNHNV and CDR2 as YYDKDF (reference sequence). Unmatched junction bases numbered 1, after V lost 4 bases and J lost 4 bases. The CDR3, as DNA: TGTGCCACCAGCACGGGACAGGGGTACGAGCAGTACTTC. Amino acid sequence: CATSTGQGYEQYF.

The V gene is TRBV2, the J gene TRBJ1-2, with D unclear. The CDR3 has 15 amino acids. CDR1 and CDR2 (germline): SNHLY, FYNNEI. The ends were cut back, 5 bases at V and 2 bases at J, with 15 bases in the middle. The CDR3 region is CASSPRRTENYGYTF. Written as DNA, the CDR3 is TGTGCCAGCAGTCCCCGGAGGACGGAAAACTATGGCTACACCTTC.